Here is one T cell receptor (beta chain) with its context. Its binding antigen is unknown. Per-nucleotide qualities are absent, and no much larger clonotype sits a single base away. The record originates from a study of blood T cell repertoires in COVID-19 (dated by TCRdb to the early 2020s). With respect to the entire study: Samples covering the acute and convalescent phases of COVID-19 were provided by collaborators in the United States, Italy and Spain. The repertoires were made available in a free public database intended to serve as a resource for research on the immune response to SARS-CoV-2. The samples were drawn from the first 160 participants of the ongoing ImmuneRACE study and from roughly 1,300 subjects provided by 6 global collaborators. The prospective study material was composed of cDNA or gDNA derived from T cells, B-cell-depleted T cells, or PBMCs. The dataset comprised deeply sampled blood TCRbeta repertoires from subjects exposed to, actively infected with, or recovered from COVID-19. Nearly every sample came with metadata listing a de-identified subject ID, COVID-19 status, age in years and sex. Where HLA class I and class II types were available, the types were taken from metadata supplied by the sample provider, not from assay-based typing.

Collaborating institutions collected whole blood in K2EDTA tubes following their own protocols. For TCRbeta analysis, collaborators shipped samples in one of three forms: frozen whole blood, isolated PBMCs, or DNA extracted from either of those sample types. Beyond this particular receptor, the publication reports: The amount of clinical and demographic metadata varied by source and participant and was provided uncurated.

The immunoSEQ Assay, a bias-controlled multiplex PCR, was used to amplify TCRbeta CDR3 regions from genomic DNA. Regarding the original processing steps: Within the assay, amplification of reference gene primers was used to estimate how many nucleated cells each sample contained. To quantify the absolute abundance of each unique TCRbeta CDR3 rearrangement, sequence reads were collapsed and filtered. For each sample, productive Simpson clonality was calculated as the square root of Simpson's diversity index over productive rearrangements. This is the immuneACCESS table as TCRdb keeps it, with only in-frame sequences that have V and J called. A part of the clones is gone; compared with another copy, unresolved V genes explain less than half, and the rest is unexplained. The DNA was the basis for D and trimming; V, J and clone size are from that table. This sample lists roughly 180,000 clones; roughly 84% were detected once. The ten largest make up over 9.5% of the sample.

The sequenced sample consisted of peripheral blood. The sequence was obtained from a woman aged 80 or over with active or convalescent COVID-19.

CDR3 sequence: CSGWSETQYF. Read as DNA, the sequence is TGCAGCGGGTGGAGTGAGACCCAGTACTTC. The rearrangement combines TRBV29-1 with TRBJ2-5, with the D gene not clear enough to name. From the germline V gene, CDR1 is SQVTM and CDR2 is ANQGSEA. The CDR3 has 10 amino acids, counting the end cysteine and phenylalanine. Only the CDR3 DNA stays, 30 bases, in frame from base 1. V drops 7 bases and J drops 5 bases, leaving 8 bases in between.